This T cell receptor (beta chain) emerged from a study of shared clonotypes between healthy human individuals. Overall study context: CD4 naive and memory got three plates each, CD8 naive two, CD8 memory one. Findings of the study overall: Only blood was sampled, and tissue TCR repertoires likely differ from blood ones.

Study processing details: ImmunoSEQ output lacked quality scores and full-length reads, limiting matched filtering. Sequenced by immunoSEQ multiplex PCR; TCRdb stores in-frame clones only, minus some. V and J calls and clone size are those listed in that table; D and trimming were worked out from the DNA. The sample has hundreds of thousands of clones; 96% are singletons. The V segment lost 6 bases and the J segment 6 bases; nucleotides outside the gene matches: 2. Germline CDR1 DFQATT, CDR2 SNEGSKA (reference sequence). The CDR3 contains 11 residues. Points on this clone: Its cognate antigen is unknown.

Naive CD8 cells comprised CD45RO-negative, CCR7-positively selected cells, excluding terminally differentiated effector memory CD45RA+ cells. Caucasian adults living in Nashville, Tennessee, provided all samples. What was sequenced was naive CD8+ T cells sorted from blood. J is TRBJ1-1 and V is TRBV20-1; TRBD1 matches at 9 bases. The clonotype comes from a man aged 25-40 years in good health. This CDR3 reads CSANRGPEAFF. The CDR3, as DNA: TGCAGTGCAAACAGGGGGCCTGAAGCTTTCTTT.